This TCR beta chain was profiled in a study of beta chain features in type 1 diabetes. Study conclusions and caveats: Shorter TCRB CDR3s, moderately but significantly so, marked every one of the four CD4+ subsets in Type 1 diabetes patients.

There was one heparinised blood draw per donor, averaging about 116 mL. About this clone: The antigen remains undetermined.

Of the isolated RNA, all was reverse transcribed, and so the sequenced material was expressed TCRB transcripts. The protocol was immunoSEQ multiplex PCR, while the TCRdb copy is restricted to in-frame clones and leaves out a portion. Counted here are over 200,000 clones, around 9.9% occurring once; the ten biggest clones make up approximately 0.017%. The germline gives CDR1 MGHRA, CDR2 YSYEKL. The CDR3 consists of 14 residues. With 8 bases removed from V and 0 bases from J, the gap between germline ends came to 11 bases. The specimen was naive CD4+ T cells from blood. The chain carries TRBV4-1 and TRBJ1-5; no firm D call. The receptor comes from a man aged 25-45 years with type 1 diabetes. The CDR3 loop reads CASAAVNSNQPQHF. CDR3 nucleotide sequence: TGCGCCAGCGCTGCGGTTAATAGCAATCAGCCCCAGCATTTT.